Sequencing of this T cell receptor (beta chain) was carried out in a study of shared clonotypes between healthy human individuals. Here immunoSEQ multiplex PCR was the method, and the copy in TCRdb shows in-frame clones only, minus some. This table has roughly 590,000 clones, roughly 95% appearing once. Naive CD8 isolation took CD45RO-negative cells positively selected for CCR7 and excluded terminally differentiated effector memory CD45RA+ cells. Germline V lookup: CDR1 MGHRA, CDR2 YSYEKL. This CDR3 contains 15 residues. V lost 1 base and J lost 4, with 14 bases in between. The V call is TRBV4-1, the J call TRBJ2-7, with D maybe TRBD2 (6 bases). The sequencing input was naive CD8+ T cells sorted from blood. This clonotype was obtained from a woman in her twenties or thirties in good health. The CDR3 protein is CASSQGSSGRYEQYF. CDR3 DNA: TGCGCCAGCAGCCAAGGCTCGTCGGGGAGGTACGAGCAGTACTTC.